The subject of this entry is one T cell receptor (beta chain). This sample was included in a study of OX40 agonist ivuxolimab in advanced cancers. As for the study in general: Patients were treated with intravenous ivuxolimab, dosed at 0.01 to 10 mg/kg and infused every 2 weeks. Prior anti-PD-1, anti-PD-L1 or anti-CTLA-4 therapy did not bar entry, and about 40% had some.

Using immunoSEQ multiplex PCR, the repertoire was profiled, and TCRdb retains in-frame clones only, with some absent. This table has just over 90,000 clones, under 95% appearing once. Looked up from germline, CDR1 is SGHAT and CDR2 is FQNNGV. CDR3 size: 17 residues. V lost 0 bases and J lost 5; bases outside the gene matches: 12. The gene calls are TRBV11-2 and TRBJ2-7; 8 nucleotides line up with TRBD2. This sequence was found in an adult with an advanced solid tumor such as melanoma, head and neck, liver or kidney cancer. The specimen comprised CD4+ or CD8+ T cells sorted from blood, sampled in a trial of the OX40 agonist ivuxolimab. The CDR3 DNA reads TGTGCCAGCAGCTTAGATCCCCAGATAGCGGGATTAAACGAGCAGTACTTC. It is translated as CASSLDPQIAGLNEQYF.